This TCR beta chain is from a study of human T cells and chemical hapten exposure. At the level of the study: The study sensitized with 2% DPC on a 2 cm by 2 cm patch of upper inner arm skin. Weekly diphenylcyclopropenone doses were given to patients' scalps across the approximately 26-week study.

V dropped 4 bases and J dropped 1 base, with 9 bases sitting between them. CDR1 is KGHDR and CDR2 is SFDVKD in the germline V gene. The CDR3 consists of 14 residues. Original handling: Between 23,224 and 690,600 TCRs appeared in each sample, and the median stood at roughly 100,000. Using its own MiXCR run on the RACE reads, TCRdb lists one record per CDR3 protein. It is TCRdb's table, rather than the study itself, that gives the V and J calls and clone size. The repertoire holds more than 90,000 distinct CDR3 sequences, with roughly an eighth as singletons. This clonotype came up many times. Time point noted: patch test 2, 6 weeks after DPC sensitization. Treatment indicated: therapeutic diphenylcyclopropenone sensitization with weekly scalp DPC.

The TCR sequence derives from a middle-aged woman with alopecia areata. Some clones in this sample may be carry-over from other donors' samples. The sequencing here drew on whole blood, taken in connection with sensitization to the hapten diphenylcyclopropenone (DPC). The rearrangement joins TRBV24-1 to TRBJ1-1, with D unresolved. The CDR3 here is CATSDPRQNTEAFF. Written as DNA, the CDR3 is TGTGCCACCAGTGACCCGAGGCAGAACACTGAAGCTTTCTTT.